Listed here is a single T cell receptor beta chain. The data belong to a study of T-cell memory formation after mild COVID-19. TCRdb re-called the 5' RACE reads with MiXCR, one entry per CDR3 protein. The table records about 250,000 distinct CDR3 sequences, approximately 15% of them present only once. This clonotype originated in an adult woman who had mild COVID-19 (a few samples of this study predate the infection). Cell type and time point are not known. Sequenced sample: PBMCs or a T cell subset sorted from them (not recorded which).

The CDR3 loop is CASSSDLGQDYGYTF. The CDR3 nucleotides are TGTGCCAGCAGCTCAGACCTCGGACAGGACTATGGCTACACCTTC. The chain links TRBV7-8 to TRBJ1-2, with 7 bases aligning to TRBD1. This CDR3 has 15 residues. Germline lookup yields CDR1 SGHVS and CDR2 FQNEAQ. V dropped 4 bases and J dropped 3; count of bases not matched to a gene: 8. Looking up the rest from reference TRBV7-8 and TRBJ1-2 gives the full variable domain: GAGVSQSPRYKVAKRGQDVALRCDPISGHVSLFWYQQALGQGPEFLTYFQNEAQLDKSGLPSDRFFAERPEGSVSTLKIQRTQQEDSAVYLCASSSDLGQDYGYTFGSGTRLTVV.